This is a list of T cell receptor beta chains from one sample in a study of neurological immune-mediated disorders. In TCRdb, the 5' RACE reads were re-called with MiXCR into one record per CDR3 protein. The repertoire holds about 46,000 distinct CDR3 sequences, 9% to 12% seen once, with less than 6% in the top ten. Sequencing was performed on PBMCs. These receptors were taken from a man in his 70s with HTLV-1-associated myelopathy (HAM/TSP). Both conserved end residues are part of each CDR3. The D gene is left open where the match is weak. Size values are once, few and many counts, or a class for expanded clones, and some rows have none.

D: .
V: TRBV20-1
J: TRBJ1-4
size: many
CDR3: CSGGLNEKLFF
DNA: TGCAGTGGGGGGCTTAATGAAAAACTGTTTTTT

D: .
V: TRBV28
J: TRBJ2-3
size: many
CDR3: CASSLDWTDTQYF
DNA: TGTGCCAGCAGCCTCGACTGGACAGATACGCAGTATTTT

D: .
V: TRBV20-1
J: TRBJ1-5
size: medium-sized
CDR3: CSATGTLAYQPQHF
DNA: TGCAGTGCTACTGGGACTCTTGCCTATCAGCCCCAGCATTTT

D: TRBD1
V: TRBV6-1
J: TRBJ2-5
size: many
CDR3: CASSEFSGQPQQTQYF
DNA: TGTGCCAGCAGTGAATTCTCGGGACAGCCCCAGCAGACCCAGTACTTC

D: TRBD2
V: TRBV4-1
J: TRBJ2-1
size: many
CDR3: CASRQRLAGGRYNEQFF
DNA: TGCGCCAGCAGGCAACGACTAGCGGGAGGGAGGTACAATGAGCAGTTCTTC

D: .
V: TRBV7-6
J: TRBJ1-6
size: many
CDR3: CASSPSAGNSPLHF
DNA: TGTGCCAGCAGCCCTTCAGCCGGAAATTCACCCCTCCACTTT

D: .
V: TRBV10-3
J: TRBJ2-5
size: many
CDR3: CAISDRQEETQYF
DNA: TGTGCCATCAGTGACCGACAGGAGGAGACCCAGTACTTC

D: TRBD2
V: TRBV5-1
J: TRBJ2-1
size: many
CDR3: CASSLAPSGRRDEQFF
DNA: TGCGCCAGCAGCTTGGCGCCTAGCGGGAGGAGGGATGAGCAGTTCTTC

D: .
V: TRBV5-1
J: TRBJ2-3
size: many
CDR3: CASRVRSTDTQYF
DNA: TGCGCCAGCCGGGTAAGAAGCACAGATACGCAGTATTTT

D: .
V: TRBV20-1
J: TRBJ2-4
size: many
CDR3: CSAVLGRGNIQYF
DNA: TGCAGTGCTGTCCTCGGCAGGGGCAACATTCAGTACTTC

D: .
V: TRBV12-3/TRBV12-4
J: TRBJ2-6
size: many
CDR3: CASSLDRGGDTGANVLTF
DNA: TGTGCCAGCAGTTTAGACAGGGGGGGTGATACTGGGGCCAACGTCCTGACTTTC

D: .
V: TRBV29-1
J: TRBJ2-7
size: many
CDR3: CSVSRGPYEQYF
DNA: TGCAGCGTCAGCAGGGGTCCCTACGAGCAGTACTTC

D: .
V: TRBV5-1
J: TRBJ2-3
size: .
CDR3: CASSESGVTDTQYF
DNA: TGCGCCAGCAGCGAATCTGGGGTTACAGATACGCAGTATTTT

D: .
V: TRBV29-1
J: TRBJ2-5
size: many
CDR3: CSALETHETQYF
DNA: TGCAGCGCTCTGGAAACCCACGAGACCCAGTACTTC

D: .
V: TRBV7-2
J: TRBJ2-7
size: many
CDR3: CASSSGASTGYEQYF
DNA: TGTGCCAGCAGCTCGGGGGCATCGACGGGCTACGAGCAGTACTTC

D: .
V: TRBV24-1
J: TRBJ2-1
size: many
CDR3: CATSEYRDPYNEQFF
DNA: TGTGCCACCAGTGAATACAGGGATCCCTACAATGAGCAGTTCTTC

D: .
V: TRBV28
J: TRBJ1-2
size: many
CDR3: CASLDRANYGYTF
DNA: TGTGCCAGCTTAGACCGAGCTAACTATGGCTACACCTTC

D: .
V: TRBV7-4
J: TRBJ1-1
size: many
CDR3: CTSLGGTEAFF
DNA: TGTACCAGCCTCGGGGGCACTGAAGCTTTCTTT

D: .
V: TRBV20-1
J: TRBJ1-2
size: many
CDR3: CSAANWDNFYGYTF
DNA: TGCAGTGCGGCAAACTGGGACAACTTTTATGGCTACACCTTC